A selection of T cell receptor beta chains follows, all from one sample in a study of early T cells in non-severe SARS-CoV-2 infection. TCRdb reprocessed the 5' RACE reads via MiXCR and lists one record per CDR3 protein. The data contain 87,000 or so distinct CDR3 sequences, around an eighth of them singletons. Input material: whole blood. The origin of the receptors is an adult who was a healthcare worker with PCR-confirmed SARS-CoV-2 infection or an uninfected control (not recorded which). The CDR3 runs from the conserved cysteine through the conserved F or W. The D gene is left open where the match is weak. Size is stated for part of the rows, as once, few or many counts, or as a class when the clone is expanded.

>-|TRBV7-2|-|TRBJ1-3
TGTGCCAGCAGCTTATACATGGGAAACACCATATATTTT
CASSLYMGNTIYF
>TRBD1|TRBV18|few|TRBJ2-5
TGTGCCAGCTCACCGGGGACAGGAGACGAAGAGACCCAGTACTTC
CASSPGTGDEETQYF
>TRBD1|TRBV12-3/TRBV12-4|-|TRBJ1-1
TGTGCCAGCAGTCGACAGGGCATGAACACTGAAGCTTTCTTT
CASSRQGMNTEAFF
>TRBD1|TRBV30|-|TRBJ2-7
TGTGCCTGGCACAGGGGGAGGCAGGCAGGGCAGTACTTC
CAWHRGRQAGQYF
>-|TRBV7-3|many|TRBJ1-1
TGTGCCAGCAGCAAAATCGGTCCCGGAGACACTGAAGCTTTCTTT
CASSKIGPGDTEAFF
>-|TRBV20-1|-|TRBJ2-5
TGCAGTCCCCTCTCCCGTTCGGAGACCCAGTACTTC
CSPLSRSETQYF
>-|TRBV2|-|TRBJ1-6
TGTGCCAGCAGTGAAGCGGGTTATAATTCACCCCTCCACTTT
CASSEAGYNSPLHF
>-|TRBV24-1|few|TRBJ2-3
TGTGCCACCCGAGTTGAGTGGGATTGCACAGATACGCAGTATTTT
CATRVEWDCTDTQYF
>-|TRBV6-2/TRBV6-3|medium-sized|TRBJ2-3
TGTGCCAGCAGTTACCAGGACTCTACGCAGTATTTT
CASSYQDSTQYF
>-|TRBV7-2|few|TRBJ2-3
TGTGCCAGCAGCTTACGGGCCCGACCGGATACGCAGTATTTT
CASSLRARPDTQYF